Listed here are 8 T cell receptor beta chains from one sample, sequenced in a study of identical twins. MiXCR, run by TCRdb on the 5' RACE reads, gives a single entry per CDR3 protein. The table shows more than 350,000 distinct CDR3 sequences, with roughly 9% occurring only once. Sequenced input: naive T cells sorted from blood. The receptors come from a woman between 50 and 59 years old in good health.

Concerning this clonotype: The junction differs from germline at one of its ends, possibly a read error. The chain carries TRBV12-3 or TRBV12-4 and TRBJ2-1; 11 bases agree with TRBD2. The CDR3 is made up of 16 amino acids. CDR3 loop: CASTQLAGVSHNEQFF. For the CDR3, the DNA is TGTGCCAGCACCCAACTAGCGGGAGTCTCCCACAATGAGCAGTTCTTC.

This clonotype was detected only a few times. This chain connects TRBV12-3 or TRBV12-4 to TRBJ2-7, with D maybe TRBD1 (5 bases). The CDR3 consists of 14 residues. V was cut by 5 bases and J by 5 bases, with 16 bases left in between. The DNA for the CDR3 is TGTGCCAGCAGTGAACCTGGGCAGGGTGACGAGCAGTACTTC. It is translated as CASSEPGQGDEQYF.

This clonotype occurred a few times. The chain recombines TRBV12-3 or TRBV12-4 with TRBJ2-7; TRBD2 matches at 12 bases. This CDR3 is built from 15 residues. The J segment lost 3 bases and the V segment lost 6 bases, leaving 6 bases of the junction unmatched. As DNA, the CDR3 is TGTGCCAGCAGCAAGACTAGCGGGAGAGGCTACGAGCAGTACTTC. It encodes CASSKTSGRGYEQYF.

V is TRBV12-3 or TRBV12-4 and J is TRBJ1-3, with unresolved D. The CDR3 length is 12 residues. V dropped 9 bases and J dropped 4 bases, with 10 bases sitting between them. CDR3 nucleotide sequence: TGTGCCAGTCGAGGGTTAGGAAACACCATATATTTT. Encoded protein: CASRGLGNTIYF.

This clonotype was seen ten or more times. In DNA, the CDR3 is TGTGCCAGCAGCGTAGCGGCATTGGGGGGGGCCGAGCAGTACTTC. Protein product: CASSVAALGGAEQYF. The chain combines TRBV9 with TRBJ2-7; the D gene is possibly TRBD2 (7 bases). The CDR3 totals 15 residues. V lost 0 bases to trimming and J lost 6 bases, with 16 bases between them. Germline V gene data show CDR1 as SGDLS and CDR2 as YYNGEE.

The chain carries TRBV20-1 and TRBJ2-7, with unresolved D. CDR1 is DFQATT and CDR2 is SNEGSKA in the germline V gene (reference sequence). Trimming left V 6 bases short and J 3 bases short, with 15 bases between. The length of the CDR3 is 13 residues. The CDR3 here is CSAPLGPLYEQYV. CDR3 sequence (DNA): TGCAGTGCCCCCCTGGGTCCCCTCTACGAGCAGTACGTC.

This clonotype was detected many times. The chain combines TRBV4-1 with TRBJ1-2; D may be TRBD1 (6 bases). With 0 bases removed from V and 2 bases from J, the gap between germline ends came to 13 bases. The CDR3 runs 16 residues. Germline V gives CDR1 MGHRA, CDR2 YSYEKL. CDR3 DNA sequence: TGCGCCAGCAGCCAAGATTTCGCCAGGGGCAACTATGGCTACACCTTC. Protein: CASSQDFARGNYGYTF.

J is TRBJ2-1 and V is TRBV12-3 or TRBV12-4; TRBD2 agrees at 8 bases. V was clipped by 8 bases and J by 5 bases; unmatched bases: 14. The length of the CDR3 is 16 residues. CDR3 sequence (DNA): TGTGCCAGCTCCAAAGGGACTAGGAGTATCGACAATGAGCAGTTCTTC. Its translation: CASSKGTRSIDNEQFF.